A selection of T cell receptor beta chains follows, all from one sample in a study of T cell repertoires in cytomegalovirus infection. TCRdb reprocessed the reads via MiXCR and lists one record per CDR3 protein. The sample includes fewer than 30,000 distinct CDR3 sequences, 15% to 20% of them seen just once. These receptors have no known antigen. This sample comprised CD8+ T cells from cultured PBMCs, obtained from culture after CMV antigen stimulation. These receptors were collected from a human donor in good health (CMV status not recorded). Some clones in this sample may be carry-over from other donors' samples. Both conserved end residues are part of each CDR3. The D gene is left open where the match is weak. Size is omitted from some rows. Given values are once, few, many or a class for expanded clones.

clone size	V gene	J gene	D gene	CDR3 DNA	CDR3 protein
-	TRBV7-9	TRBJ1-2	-	TGTGCCAGCAGCTCACATGAACCAAATGGCTACACCTTC	CASSSHEPNGYTF
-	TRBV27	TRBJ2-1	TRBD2	TGTGCCAGCAGTTTATATAGCGGGAGGTCCTACAATGAGCAGTTCTTC	CASSLYSGRSYNEQFF
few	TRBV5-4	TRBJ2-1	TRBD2	TGTGCCAGCAGCAGGGCCCCGACTAGCGGGAACAAACTTGAGCAGTTCTTC	CASSRAPTSGNKLEQFF
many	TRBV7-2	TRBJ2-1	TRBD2	TGTGCCAGCAGCCACGGGGGGGCTGACGTCTATGAGCAGTTCTTC	CASSHGGADVYEQFF
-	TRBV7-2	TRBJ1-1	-	TGTGCCAGCATCAAGACGTATACGAACACTGAAGCTTTCTTT	CASIKTYTNTEAFF
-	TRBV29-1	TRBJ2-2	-	TGCAGCGTTGAAGGCGGCACCGGGGAGCTGTTTTTT	CSVEGGTGELFF
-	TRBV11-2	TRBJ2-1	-	TGTGCCAGCAGCTTAGGTATAGCGAATGAGCAGTTCTTC	CASSLGIANEQFF
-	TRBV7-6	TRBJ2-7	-	TGTGCCAGCAGCTTAGAAGTGGGGAGCTCCTACGAGCAGTACTTC	CASSLEVGSSYEQYF
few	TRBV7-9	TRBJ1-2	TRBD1	TGTGCCAGCAGCTCCGGGACAGGGACCAACTATGGCTACACCTTC	CASSSGTGTNYGYTF
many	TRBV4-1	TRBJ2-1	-	TGCGCCAGCAGCCCGAACCTACTAAATGAGCAGTTCTTC	CASSPNLLNEQFF
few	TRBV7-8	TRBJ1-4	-	TGTGCCAGCAGCCGTGGACGACTCCGGCGGAATGAAAAACTGTTTTTT	CASSRGRLRRNEKLFF